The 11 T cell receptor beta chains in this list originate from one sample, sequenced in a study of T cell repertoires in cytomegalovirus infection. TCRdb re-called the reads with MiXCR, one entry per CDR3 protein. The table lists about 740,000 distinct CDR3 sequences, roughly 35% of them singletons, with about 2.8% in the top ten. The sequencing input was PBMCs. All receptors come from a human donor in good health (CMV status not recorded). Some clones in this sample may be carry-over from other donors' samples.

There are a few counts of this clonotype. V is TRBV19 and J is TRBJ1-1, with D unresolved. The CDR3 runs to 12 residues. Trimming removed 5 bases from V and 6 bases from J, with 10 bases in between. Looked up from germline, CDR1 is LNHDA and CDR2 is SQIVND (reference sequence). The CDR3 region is CASSHGIPEAFF. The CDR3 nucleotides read TGTGCCAGTAGTCACGGGATCCCTGAAGCTTTCTTT.

The CDR3 spells CASSFGWGNSPLHF. The DNA for the CDR3 is TGTGCCAGCAGTTTCGGGTGGGGTAATTCACCCCTCCACTTT. The V call is TRBV28, the J call TRBJ1-6; the D is unclear. Germline lookup yields CDR1 MDHEN and CDR2 SYDVKM. The CDR3 consists of 14 residues. Trimming pared 3 bases from V and 6 bases from J, leaving 9 bases between.

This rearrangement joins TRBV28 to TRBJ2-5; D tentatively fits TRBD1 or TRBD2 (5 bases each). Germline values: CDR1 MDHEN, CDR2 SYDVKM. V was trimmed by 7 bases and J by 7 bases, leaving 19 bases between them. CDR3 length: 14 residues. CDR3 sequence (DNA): TGTGCCAGCAACAAGAGGGGTTTCGGTCGGACCCAGTACTTC. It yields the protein CASNKRGFGRTQYF.

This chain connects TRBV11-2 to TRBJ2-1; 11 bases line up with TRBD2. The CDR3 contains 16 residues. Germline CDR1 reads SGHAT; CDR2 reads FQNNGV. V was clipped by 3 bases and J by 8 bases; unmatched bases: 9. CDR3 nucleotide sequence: TGTGCCAGCAGCTTTCCACTAGCGGGAGTTTCTGATGAGCAGTTCTTC. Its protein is CASSFPLAGVSDEQFF.

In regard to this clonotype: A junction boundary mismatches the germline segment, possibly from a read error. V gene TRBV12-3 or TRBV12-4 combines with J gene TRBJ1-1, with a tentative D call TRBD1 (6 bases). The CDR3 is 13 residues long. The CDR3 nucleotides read TGTGCCAGCAGTCGTACAGGGAACACTGAAGATTTCTTT. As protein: CASSRTGNTEDFF.

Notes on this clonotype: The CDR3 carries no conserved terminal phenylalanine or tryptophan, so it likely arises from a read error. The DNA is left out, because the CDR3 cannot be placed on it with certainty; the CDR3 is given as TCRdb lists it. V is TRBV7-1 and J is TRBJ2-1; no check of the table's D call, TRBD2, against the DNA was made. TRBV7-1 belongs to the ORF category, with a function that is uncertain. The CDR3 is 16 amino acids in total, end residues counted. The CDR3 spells CASSLKPGLAGNEQLL.

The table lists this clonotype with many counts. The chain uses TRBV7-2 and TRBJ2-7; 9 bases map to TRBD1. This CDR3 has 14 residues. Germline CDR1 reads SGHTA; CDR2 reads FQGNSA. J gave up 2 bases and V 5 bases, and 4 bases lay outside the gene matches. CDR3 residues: CASSRDRAAYEQYF. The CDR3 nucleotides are TGTGCCAGCAGCCGGGACAGGGCAGCCTACGAGCAGTACTTC.

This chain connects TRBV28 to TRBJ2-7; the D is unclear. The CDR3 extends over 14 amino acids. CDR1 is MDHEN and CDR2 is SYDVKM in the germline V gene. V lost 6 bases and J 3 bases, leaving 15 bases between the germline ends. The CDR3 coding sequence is TGTGCCAGCAGCCTCTCGGTGGTTTACTACGAGCAGTACTTC. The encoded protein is CASSLSVVYYEQYF.

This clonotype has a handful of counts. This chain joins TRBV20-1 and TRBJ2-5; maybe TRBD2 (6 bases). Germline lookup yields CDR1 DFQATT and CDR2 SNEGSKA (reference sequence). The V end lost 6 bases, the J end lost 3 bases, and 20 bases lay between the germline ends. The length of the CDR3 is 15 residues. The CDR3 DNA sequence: TGCAGTGCCCACCGTCCCCGGGGGATGAAAGAGACCCAGTACTTC. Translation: CSAHRPRGMKETQYF.

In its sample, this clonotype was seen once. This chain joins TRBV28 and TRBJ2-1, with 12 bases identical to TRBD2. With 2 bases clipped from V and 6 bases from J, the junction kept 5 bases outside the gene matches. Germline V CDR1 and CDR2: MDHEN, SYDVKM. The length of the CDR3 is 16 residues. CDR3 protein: CASSLLELAGGNEQFF. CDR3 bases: TGTGCCAGCAGTTTACTAGAACTAGCGGGAGGCAATGAGCAGTTCTTC.

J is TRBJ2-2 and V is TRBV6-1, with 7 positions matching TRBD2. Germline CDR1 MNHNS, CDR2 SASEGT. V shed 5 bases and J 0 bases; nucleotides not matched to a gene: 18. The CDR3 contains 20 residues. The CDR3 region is CASSRMGWRSGATNTGELFF. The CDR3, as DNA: TGTGCCAGCAGTCGTATGGGGTGGAGAAGCGGGGCCACGAACACCGGGGAGCTGTTTTTT.